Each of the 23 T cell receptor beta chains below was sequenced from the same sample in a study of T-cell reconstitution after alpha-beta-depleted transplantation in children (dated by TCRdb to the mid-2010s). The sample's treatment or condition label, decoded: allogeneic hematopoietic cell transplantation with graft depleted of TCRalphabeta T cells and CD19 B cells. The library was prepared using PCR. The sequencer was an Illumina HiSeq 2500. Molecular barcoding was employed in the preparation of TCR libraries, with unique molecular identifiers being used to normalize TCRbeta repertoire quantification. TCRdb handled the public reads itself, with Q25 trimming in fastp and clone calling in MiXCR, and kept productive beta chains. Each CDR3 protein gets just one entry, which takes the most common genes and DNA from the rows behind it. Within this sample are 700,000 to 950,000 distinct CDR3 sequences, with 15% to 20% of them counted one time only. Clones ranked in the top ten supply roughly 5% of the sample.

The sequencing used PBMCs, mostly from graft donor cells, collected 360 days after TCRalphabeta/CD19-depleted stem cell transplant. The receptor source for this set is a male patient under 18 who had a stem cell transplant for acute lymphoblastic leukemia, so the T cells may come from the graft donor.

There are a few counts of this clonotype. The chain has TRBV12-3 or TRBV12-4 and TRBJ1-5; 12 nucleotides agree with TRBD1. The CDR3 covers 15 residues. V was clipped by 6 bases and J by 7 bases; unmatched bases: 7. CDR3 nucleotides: TGTGCCAGCAGCTTGGGACAGGGGGCTAGGCAGCCCCAGCATTTT. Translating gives CASSLGQGARQPQHF.

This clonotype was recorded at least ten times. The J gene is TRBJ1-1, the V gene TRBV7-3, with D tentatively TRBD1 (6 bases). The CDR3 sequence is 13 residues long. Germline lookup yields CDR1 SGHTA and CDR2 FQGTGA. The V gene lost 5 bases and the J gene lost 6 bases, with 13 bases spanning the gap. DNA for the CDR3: TGTGCCAGCAGCGGACTCAGGGGTTCTGAAGCTTTCTTT. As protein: CASSGLRGSEAFF.

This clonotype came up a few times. The CDR3 here is CATARENTDTQYF. The CDR3 DNA follows: TGTGCCACCGCGCGGGAGAACACAGATACGCAGTATTTT. The V and J genes are TRBV24-1 and TRBJ2-3; 7 bases map to TRBD2. The CDR3 runs 13 residues. The trim removed 9 bases at V and 2 bases at J, leaving 4 bases unmatched. Germline CDR1 and CDR2: KGHDR and SFDVKD.

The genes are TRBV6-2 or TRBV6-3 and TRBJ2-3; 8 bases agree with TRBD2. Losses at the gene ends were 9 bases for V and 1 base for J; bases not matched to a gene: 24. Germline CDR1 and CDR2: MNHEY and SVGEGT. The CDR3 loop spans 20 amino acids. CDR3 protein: CARDQRTSWSGYHRTDTQYF. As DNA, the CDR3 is TGTGCCAGAGACCAGAGGACTAGCTGGTCAGGGTACCACCGCACAGATACGCAGTATTTT.

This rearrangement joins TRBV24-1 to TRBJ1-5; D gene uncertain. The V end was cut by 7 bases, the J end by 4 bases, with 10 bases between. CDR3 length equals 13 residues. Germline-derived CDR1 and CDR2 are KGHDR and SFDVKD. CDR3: CATREGWNQPQHF. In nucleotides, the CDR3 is TGTGCCACCAGAGAGGGTTGGAATCAGCCCCAGCATTTT.

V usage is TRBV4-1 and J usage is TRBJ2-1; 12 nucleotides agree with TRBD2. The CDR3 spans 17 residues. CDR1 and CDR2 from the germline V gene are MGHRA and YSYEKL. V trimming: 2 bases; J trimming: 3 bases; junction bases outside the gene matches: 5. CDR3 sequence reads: CASSQPSGRDIYNEQFF. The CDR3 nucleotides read TGCGCCAGCAGCCAACCTAGCGGGAGGGATATCTACAATGAGCAGTTCTTC.

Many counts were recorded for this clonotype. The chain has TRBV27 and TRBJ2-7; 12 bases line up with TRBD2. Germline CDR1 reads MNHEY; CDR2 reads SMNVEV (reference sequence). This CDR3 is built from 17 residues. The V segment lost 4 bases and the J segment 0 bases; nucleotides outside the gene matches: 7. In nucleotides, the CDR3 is TGTGCCAGCAGTTCCCGGACTAGCGGGGTTAGCTCCTACGAGCAGTACTTC. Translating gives CASSSRTSGVSSYEQYF.

This CDR3 is CASSFTILVSDTQYF. The CDR3 DNA reads TGTGCCAGCAGCTTTACAATACTAGTATCAGATACGCAGTATTTT. The V and J genes are TRBV7-2 and TRBJ2-3, with D perhaps TRBD2 (5 bases). Germline loops: CDR1 SGHTA, CDR2 FQGNSA. The CDR3 contains 15 residues. V was cut by 3 bases and J by 4 bases, with 14 bases left in between.

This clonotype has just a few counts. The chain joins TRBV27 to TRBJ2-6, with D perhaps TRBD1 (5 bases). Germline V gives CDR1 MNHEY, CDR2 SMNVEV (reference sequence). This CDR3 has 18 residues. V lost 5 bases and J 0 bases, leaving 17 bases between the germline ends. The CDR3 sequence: CASSPLQGIPSGANVLTF. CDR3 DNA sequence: TGTGCCAGCAGTCCCCTCCAGGGAATCCCCTCTGGGGCCAACGTCCTGACTTTC. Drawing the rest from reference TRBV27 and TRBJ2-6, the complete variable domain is EAQVTQNPRYLITVTGKKLTVTCSQNMNHEYMSWYRQDPGLGLRQIYYSMNVEVTDKGDVPEGYKVSRKEKRNFPLILESPSPNQTSLYFCASSPLQGIPSGANVLTFGAGSRLTVL.

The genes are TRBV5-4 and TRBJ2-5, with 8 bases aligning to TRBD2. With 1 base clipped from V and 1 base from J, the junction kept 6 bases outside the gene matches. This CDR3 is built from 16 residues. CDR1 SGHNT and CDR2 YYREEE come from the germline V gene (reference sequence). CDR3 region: CASSLTLLAAQETQYF. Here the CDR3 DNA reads TGTGCCAGCAGCTTGACCCTACTAGCGGCCCAAGAGACCCAGTACTTC. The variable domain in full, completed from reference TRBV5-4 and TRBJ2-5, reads ETGVTQSPTHLIKTRGQQVTLRCSSQSGHNTVSWYQQALGQGPQFIFQYYREEENGRGNFPPRFSGLQFPNYSSELNVNALELDDSALYLCASSLTLLAAQETQYFGPGTRLLVL.

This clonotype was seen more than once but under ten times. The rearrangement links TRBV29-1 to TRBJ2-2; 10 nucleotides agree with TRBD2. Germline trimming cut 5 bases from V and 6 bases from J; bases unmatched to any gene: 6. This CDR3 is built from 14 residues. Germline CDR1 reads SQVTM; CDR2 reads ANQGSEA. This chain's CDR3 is CSVPLAGESGELFF. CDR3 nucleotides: TGCAGCGTTCCGCTAGCGGGAGAATCCGGGGAGCTGTTTTTT.

CDR3 nucleotide sequence: TGCAGTGCTAGAAAGGTGACTAGCACAGATACGCAGTATTTT. It yields the protein CSARKVTSTDTQYF. The chain has TRBV20-1 and TRBJ2-3; D not certain. The V gene lost 2 bases and the J gene lost 0 bases, with 9 bases spanning the gap. This CDR3 is built from 14 residues. Germline loops: CDR1 DFQATT, CDR2 SNEGSKA (reference sequence).

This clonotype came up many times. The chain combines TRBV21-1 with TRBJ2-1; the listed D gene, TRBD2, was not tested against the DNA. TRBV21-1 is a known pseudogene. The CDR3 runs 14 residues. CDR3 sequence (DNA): TGTGCCAGCAAGCGGGGGGAAAGGGCCAATGAGCAGTTCTTC. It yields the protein CASKRGERANEQFF.

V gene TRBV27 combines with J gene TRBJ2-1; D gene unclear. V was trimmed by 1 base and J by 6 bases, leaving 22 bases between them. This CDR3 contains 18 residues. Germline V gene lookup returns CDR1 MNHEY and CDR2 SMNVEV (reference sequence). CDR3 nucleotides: TGTGCCAGCAGTTTATACCGCCGTAAGGGTGGGAACAGCAATGAGCAGTTCTTC. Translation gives CASSLYRRKGGNSNEQFF.

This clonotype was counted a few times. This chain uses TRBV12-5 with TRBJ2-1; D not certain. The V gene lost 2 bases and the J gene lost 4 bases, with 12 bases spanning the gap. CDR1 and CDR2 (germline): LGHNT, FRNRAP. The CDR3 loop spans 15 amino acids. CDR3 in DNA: TGTGCTAGTGGTTTGCCCCTCCTCGGTTACAATGAGCAGTTCTTC. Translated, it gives CASGLPLLGYNEQFF.

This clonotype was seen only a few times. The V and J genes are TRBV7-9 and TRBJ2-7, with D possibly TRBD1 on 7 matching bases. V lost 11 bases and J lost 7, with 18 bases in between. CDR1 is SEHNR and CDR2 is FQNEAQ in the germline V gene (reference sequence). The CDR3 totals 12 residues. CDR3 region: CASKSPGGEQYF. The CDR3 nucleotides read TGTGCCTCCAAGAGCCCAGGGGGGGAGCAGTACTTC.

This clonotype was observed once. The CDR3 nucleotides are TGCGCCAGCAGCTTGGGGGCCGGGACTAGCGGGAGGCGGTCCTACGAGCAGTACTTC. Its protein is CASSLGAGTSGRRSYEQYF. The rearrangement joins TRBV5-1 to TRBJ2-7, with 15 bases lining up with TRBD2. V shed 0 bases and J 1 base; nucleotides not matched to a gene: 8. The CDR3 covers 19 residues. Germline V gives CDR1 SGHRS, CDR2 YFSETQ.

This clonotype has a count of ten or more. The CDR3 loop reads CASSVVAGGRTDTQYF. DNA of the CDR3: TGTGCCAGCAGCGTAGTAGCGGGAGGGAGGACAGATACGCAGTATTTT. The rearrangement joins TRBV9 to TRBJ2-3; 11 nucleotides match TRBD2. The trim removed 0 bases at V and 3 bases at J, leaving 3 bases unmatched. The germline V gene has CDR1 SGDLS and CDR2 YYNGEE. CDR3 length equals 16 residues.

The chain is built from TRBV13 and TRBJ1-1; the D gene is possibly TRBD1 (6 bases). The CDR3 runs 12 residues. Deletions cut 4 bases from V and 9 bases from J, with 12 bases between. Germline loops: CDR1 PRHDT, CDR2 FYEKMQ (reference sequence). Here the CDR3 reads CASSSYRAQAFF. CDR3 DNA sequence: TGTGCCAGCAGCTCCTACAGGGCTCAAGCTTTCTTT.

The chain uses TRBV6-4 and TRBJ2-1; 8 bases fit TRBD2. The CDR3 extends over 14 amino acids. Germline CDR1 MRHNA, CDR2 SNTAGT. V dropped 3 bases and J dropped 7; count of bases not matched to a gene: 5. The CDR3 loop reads CASSETGGRNEQFF. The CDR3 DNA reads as TGTGCCAGCAGTGAAACGGGAGGGCGAAATGAGCAGTTCTTC.

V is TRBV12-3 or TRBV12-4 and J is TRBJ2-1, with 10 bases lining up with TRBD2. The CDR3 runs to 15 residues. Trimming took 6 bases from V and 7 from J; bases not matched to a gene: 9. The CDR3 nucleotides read TGTGCCAGCAGGTGGCTAGCGGGAGCTGAGAATGAGCAGTTCTTC. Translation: CASRWLAGAENEQFF.

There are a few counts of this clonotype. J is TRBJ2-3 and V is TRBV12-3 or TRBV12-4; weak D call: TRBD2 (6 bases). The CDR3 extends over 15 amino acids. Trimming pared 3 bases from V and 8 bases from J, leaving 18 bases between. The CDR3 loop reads CASSFYHLSGGTQYF. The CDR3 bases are TGTGCCAGCAGTTTCTATCATCTTTCCGGGGGTACGCAGTATTTT.

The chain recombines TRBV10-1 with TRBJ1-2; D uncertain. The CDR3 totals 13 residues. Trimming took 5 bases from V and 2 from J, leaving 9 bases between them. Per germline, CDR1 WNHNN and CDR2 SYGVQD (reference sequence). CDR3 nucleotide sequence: TGCGCCAGCAGTTACGACACAAACTATGGCTACACCTTC. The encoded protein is CASSYDTNYGYTF.